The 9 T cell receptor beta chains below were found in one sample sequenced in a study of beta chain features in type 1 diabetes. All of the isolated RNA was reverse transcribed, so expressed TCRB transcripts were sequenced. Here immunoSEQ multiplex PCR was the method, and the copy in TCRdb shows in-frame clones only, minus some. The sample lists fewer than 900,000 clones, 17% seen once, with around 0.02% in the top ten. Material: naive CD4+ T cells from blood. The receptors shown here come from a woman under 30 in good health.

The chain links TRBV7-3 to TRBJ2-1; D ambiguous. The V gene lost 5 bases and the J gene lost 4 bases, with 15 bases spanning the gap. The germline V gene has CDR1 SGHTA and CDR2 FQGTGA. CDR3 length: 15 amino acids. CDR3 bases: TGTGCCAGCAGCCCACGACTGGAGCGTTACAATGAGCAGTTCTTC. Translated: CASSPRLERYNEQFF.

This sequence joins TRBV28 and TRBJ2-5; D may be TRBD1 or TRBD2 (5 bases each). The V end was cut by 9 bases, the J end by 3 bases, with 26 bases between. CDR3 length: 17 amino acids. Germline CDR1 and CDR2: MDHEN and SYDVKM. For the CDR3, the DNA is TGTGCCAGTAGACCCTTTTTTGGGGCGAGGGTTGAAGAGACCCAGTACTTC. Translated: CASRPFFGARVEETQYF.

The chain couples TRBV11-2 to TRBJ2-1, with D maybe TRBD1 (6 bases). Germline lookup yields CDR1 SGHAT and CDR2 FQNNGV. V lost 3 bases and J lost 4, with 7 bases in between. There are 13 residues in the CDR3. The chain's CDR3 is CASSFGQYNEQFF. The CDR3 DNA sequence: TGTGCCAGCAGCTTCGGACAGTACAATGAGCAGTTCTTC.

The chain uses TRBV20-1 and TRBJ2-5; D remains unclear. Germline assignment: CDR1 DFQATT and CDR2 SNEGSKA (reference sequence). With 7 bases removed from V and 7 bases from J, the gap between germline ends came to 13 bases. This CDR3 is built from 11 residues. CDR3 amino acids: CSERGPGTQYF. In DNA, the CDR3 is TGCAGTGAGAGAGGCCCTGGGACCCAGTACTTC.

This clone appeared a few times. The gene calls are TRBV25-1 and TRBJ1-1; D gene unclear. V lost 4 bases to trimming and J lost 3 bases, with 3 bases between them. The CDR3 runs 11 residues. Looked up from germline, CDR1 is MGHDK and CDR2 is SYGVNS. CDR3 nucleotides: TGTGCCAGCAGTGCATACACTGAAGCTTTCTTT. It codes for CASSAYTEAFF. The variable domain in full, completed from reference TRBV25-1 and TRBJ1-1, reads EADIYQTPRYLVIGTGKKITLECSQTMGHDKMYWYQQDPGMELHLIHYSYGVNSTEKGDLSSESTVSRIRTEHFPLTLESARPSHTSQYLCASSAYTEAFFGQGTRLTVV.

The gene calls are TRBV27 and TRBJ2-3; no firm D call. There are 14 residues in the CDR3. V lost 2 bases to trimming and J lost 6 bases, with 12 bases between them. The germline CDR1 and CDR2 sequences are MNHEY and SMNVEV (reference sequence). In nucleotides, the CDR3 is TGTGCCAGCAGTTTAGTTTTAGGAGTTGATACGCAGTATTTT. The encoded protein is CASSLVLGVDTQYF.

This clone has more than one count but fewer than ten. The CDR3 bases are TGTGCCAGCCGAGGGTTCGGGGCCTACGAGCAGTACTTC. As protein: CASRGFGAYEQYF. The genes are TRBV11-1 and TRBJ2-7; the D gene is possibly TRBD2 (5 bases). The V end lost 8 bases, the J end lost 2 bases, and 13 bases lay between the germline ends. This CDR3 comprises 13 residues. Germline V gives CDR1 SGHAT, CDR2 FQDESV (reference sequence).

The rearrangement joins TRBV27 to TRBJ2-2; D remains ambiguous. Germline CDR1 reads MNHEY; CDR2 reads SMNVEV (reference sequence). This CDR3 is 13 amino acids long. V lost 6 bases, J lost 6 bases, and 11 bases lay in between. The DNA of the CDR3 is TGTGCCAGCAGCCCCATGAGAGCCGGGGAGCTGTTTTTT. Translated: CASSPMRAGELFF.

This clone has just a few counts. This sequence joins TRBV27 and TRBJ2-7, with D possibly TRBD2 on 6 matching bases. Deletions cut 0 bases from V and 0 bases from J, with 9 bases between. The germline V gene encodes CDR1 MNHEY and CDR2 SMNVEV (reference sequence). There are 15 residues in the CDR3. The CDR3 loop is CASSLSRRDSYEQYF. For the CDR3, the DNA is TGTGCCAGCAGTTTATCGCGGCGGGACTCCTACGAGCAGTACTTC.